This TCR beta chain comes out of a study of blood T cells in healthy people across ages. Between the trimmed V and J ends, which lost 4 bases and 3 bases, there was a span of 18 bases. This CDR3 is 16 amino acids long. Germline V gene data show CDR1 as MDHEN and CDR2 as SYDVKM. Together with a sample-barcoded 5' primer, a J-beta primer mix was included in a second PCR lasting about 6 to 11 cycles. A minimum of 3 million CDR3-containing paired-end reads was obtained for each sample. MiXCR, applied by TCRdb to the 5' RACE reads, yields one record per CDR3 protein. The sample shows hundreds of thousands of distinct CDR3 sequences, under 25% of them seen only once.

V and J are TRBV28 and TRBJ1-1, with a possible D match to TRBD1 (6 bases). Sequenced sample: blood. The source is a man aged 65 to 79 in good health. In DNA form, the CDR3 reads TGTGCCAGCAGTTCGGGGGGGGCAATAATCGACACTGAAGCTTTCTTT. Its translation: CASSSGGAIIDTEAFF.